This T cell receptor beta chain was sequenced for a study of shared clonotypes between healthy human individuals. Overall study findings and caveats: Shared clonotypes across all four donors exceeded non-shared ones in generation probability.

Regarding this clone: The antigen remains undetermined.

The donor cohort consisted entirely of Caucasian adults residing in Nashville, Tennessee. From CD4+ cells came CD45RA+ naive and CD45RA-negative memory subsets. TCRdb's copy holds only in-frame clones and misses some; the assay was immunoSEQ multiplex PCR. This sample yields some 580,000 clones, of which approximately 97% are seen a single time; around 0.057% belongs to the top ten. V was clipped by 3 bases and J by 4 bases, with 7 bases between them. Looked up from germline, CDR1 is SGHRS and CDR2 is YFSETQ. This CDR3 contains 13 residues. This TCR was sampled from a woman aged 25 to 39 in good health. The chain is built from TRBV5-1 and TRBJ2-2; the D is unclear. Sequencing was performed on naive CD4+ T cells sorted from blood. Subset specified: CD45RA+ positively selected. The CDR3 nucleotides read TGCGCCAGCAGCTCCGGGTCCACCGGGGAGCTGTTTTTT. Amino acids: CASSSGSTGELFF.